This T cell receptor beta chain is drawn from a study of CD8+CD57+ T cells in acquired aplastic anemia. Germline V gene data show CDR1 as SGHRS and CDR2 as YFSETQ. The CDR3 is 16 residues long. Trimming left V 0 bases short and J 6 bases short, with 16 bases between. This clonotype was seen ten or more times. Its antigen is not known. Points from the study as a whole: Comparison of patients with controls identified 25 to 30 shared CD8+ CDR3 sequences. The study found no significant CD8+ Simpson's diversity difference between patients and controls.

Profiling that covered TCR beta VDJ and CDR3 relied on genomic DNA as its template. In TCRdb, the reads were re-called with MiXCR into one record per CDR3 protein. The data contain roughly 170,000 distinct CDR3 sequences, 48% of them singletons. Sequencing involved patients with CD8+CD57+ cell expansion previously shown by flow cytometry. The clonotype comes from a human donor with aplastic anemia. Sequencing was done on a sample of sorted CD4+, CD8+, or CD8+CD57+ T cells (not recorded which) from PBMCs. The rearrangement joins TRBV5-1 to TRBJ2-1, with a possible D match to TRBD1 (6 bases). The CDR3 here is CASSLDPFRDTNEQFF. DNA for the CDR3: TGCGCCAGCAGCTTGGATCCATTCCGGGACACCAATGAGCAGTTCTTC. Based on the CDR3 plus reference TRBV5-1 and TRBJ2-1, the full variable domain is KAGVTQTPRYLIKTRGQQVTLSCSPISGHRSVSWYQQTPGQGLQFLFEYFSETQRNKGNFPGRFSGRQFSNSRSEMNVSTLELGDSALYLCASSLDPFRDTNEQFFGPGTRLTVL.